This record looks at one TCR beta chain sequence and its context. In the original analysis: Reference gene primer amplification in the assay estimated nucleated cell counts. Sequencing used immunoSEQ multiplex PCR; TCRdb keeps in-frame clones, though not all of them. The DNA gave D and trimming, while V, J and clone size come from that table. The top ten clones hold under 4.5% of a sample with some 260,000 clones, roughly four fifths of them seen once. The source of the sample is a study of blood T cell repertoires in COVID-19. The CDR3 is 15 amino acids. V lost 8 bases to trimming and J lost 1 base; unmatched junction nucleotides: 9. Germline V gives CDR1 LNHNV, CDR2 YYDKDF (reference sequence).

This clonotype was sampled from a man aged 30 to 45 with acute COVID-19. Sequencing input: PBMCs or T cells enriched from blood (not recorded which). The rearrangement uses TRBV15 and TRBJ1-1; 8 bases map to TRBD1. CDR3 coding DNA: TGTGCCACCGGACCGGACAGGGTAAGGAACACTGAAGCTTTCTTT. This translates into CATGPDRVRNTEAFF.